This T cell receptor beta chain was recorded in a study of shared clonotypes between healthy human individuals. General study findings and limits: Depth of sequencing was expected to influence donor clonotype sharing.

A word on this clone: Antigen specificity is unknown.

Only CD45RO-negative cells positively selected for CCR7 counted as naive CD8 cells, so terminally differentiated effector memory CD45RA+ cells were excluded. Germline V lookup: CDR1 MRHNA, CDR2 SNTAGT. This CDR3 region has 16 residues. Between the trimmed V and J ends, which lost 3 bases and 0 bases, there was a span of 14 bases. Generated by immunoSEQ multiplex PCR, the TCRdb table keeps only in-frame clones and is missing some. The data show nearly 2 million clones, about 95% seen once. The sample comprised naive CD8+ T cells sorted from blood. The TCR was taken from a young man in good health. The V and J genes are TRBV6-4 and TRBJ1-1, with D perhaps TRBD1 (6 bases). The CDR3 sequence: CASSEEQGGLNTEAFF. The CDR3 DNA is TGTGCCAGCAGTGAAGAACAGGGAGGGTTGAACACTGAAGCTTTCTTT.